This entry describes one T cell receptor beta chain. Its matching antigen is unknown. These data come from a study of shared clonotypes between healthy human individuals. Study-wide results and caveats: Rarefaction indicated that sorted-subset sequencing remained incomplete although depth was large. Deeper or shallower sequencing was expected to change how clonotypes are shared among donors.

Trimming shortened V by 4 bases and J by 5 bases, and 9 bases separated the two germline ends. Looked up from germline, CDR1 is PRHDT and CDR2 is FYEKMQ (reference sequence). There are 12 residues in the CDR3. Clones were read by immunoSEQ multiplex PCR, and TCRdb kept only the in-frame ones, dropping some. Found here are about 2.4 million clones, just over 90% of them singletons; the top ten hold roughly 0.13%. The chain couples TRBV13 to TRBJ2-7, with D unresolved. Source material: naive CD4+ T cells sorted from blood. The subset denotes: CD45RA+ positively selected. The origin of this receptor is a man aged 18 to 30 in good health. For the CDR3, the DNA is TGTGCCAGCAGCTCCGGTTGGGACGAGCAGTACTTC. Protein product: CASSSGWDEQYF.